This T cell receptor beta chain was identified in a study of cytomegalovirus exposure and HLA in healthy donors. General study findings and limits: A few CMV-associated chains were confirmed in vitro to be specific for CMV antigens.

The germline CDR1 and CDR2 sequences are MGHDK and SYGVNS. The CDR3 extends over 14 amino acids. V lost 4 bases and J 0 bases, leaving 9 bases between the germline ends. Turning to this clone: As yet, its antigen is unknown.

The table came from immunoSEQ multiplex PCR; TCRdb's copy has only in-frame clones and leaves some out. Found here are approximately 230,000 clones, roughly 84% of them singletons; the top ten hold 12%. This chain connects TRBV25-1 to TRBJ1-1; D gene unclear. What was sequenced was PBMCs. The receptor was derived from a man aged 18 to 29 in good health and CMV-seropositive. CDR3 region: CASSGDELNTEAFF. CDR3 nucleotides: TGTGCCAGCAGTGGAGACGAGCTGAACACTGAAGCTTTCTTT.